The 27 T cell receptor beta chains below were found in one sample sequenced in a study of blood T cell repertoires in COVID-19. TCRdb's copy holds only in-frame clones and misses some; the assay was immunoSEQ multiplex PCR. Of 150,000 or so clones in the sample, less than 80% were seen once. The sequenced sample consisted of peripheral blood. The receptors were sampled from a woman of 80 years or more with active or convalescent COVID-19.

The genes are TRBV18 and TRBJ1-6; D not certain. CDR3 length: 16 residues. The germline V and J ends were trimmed by 5 bases and 4 bases, with 15 bases remaining between them. The germline V gene has CDR1 KGHSH and CDR2 LQKENI. This chain's CDR3 is CASSGAAGSYNSPLHF. The CDR3 DNA sequence: TGTGCCAGCTCAGGCGCTGCGGGATCTTATAATTCACCCCTCCACTTT.

V usage is TRBV3-1 (or the pseudogene TRBV3-2) and J usage is TRBJ2-5; possibly TRBD2 for D (7 bases). V shed 3 bases and J shed 4 bases, with 18 bases lying between them. The CDR3 covers 16 residues. The germline CDR1 and CDR2 sequences are LGHDT and YNNKEL (reference sequence). CDR3 sequence reads: CASSHRSGTTLETQYF. The DNA for the CDR3 is TGTGCCAGCAGCCACAGAAGCGGGACAACATTAGAGACCCAGTACTTC.

The gene calls are TRBV7-4 and TRBJ1-1, with D unclear. V was pared by 5 bases and J by 3 bases, with 13 bases between. This CDR3 has 14 residues. Germline CDR1 is SGHVT and CDR2 is SQSDAQ. The chain's CDR3 is CASSPWLGDTEAFF. CDR3 nucleotides: TGTGCCAGCAGCCCCTGGTTAGGAGACACTGAAGCTTTCTTT.

CDR3 sequence (DNA): TGTGCTAGTGGTTCACAGGTTCTGCCCCAGCATTTT. Its protein product is CASGSQVLPQHF. This chain uses TRBV12-5 with TRBJ1-5, with D possibly matching TRBD1 (5 bases). Trimming stripped 4 bases from V and 9 bases from J, with 10 bases between. The V gene's germline CDR1 is LGHNT and CDR2 FRNRAP. The CDR3 contains 12 residues.

V and J are TRBV7-9 and TRBJ1-2, with 7 bases matching TRBD1. Germline V lookup: CDR1 SEHNR, CDR2 FQNEAQ (reference sequence). V shed 3 bases and J 5 bases; nucleotides not matched to a gene: 9. This CDR3 is 15 amino acids long. The CDR3 region is CASSFEGTALYGYTF. The CDR3 DNA is TGTGCCAGCAGCTTCGAGGGGACAGCTCTTTATGGCTACACCTTC.

The J gene is TRBJ1-4, the V gene TRBV7-2; D perhaps matches TRBD1 (5 bases). The CDR3 contains 13 residues. V lost 4 bases and J lost 6, with 9 bases in between. Germline assignment: CDR1 SGHTA and CDR2 FQGNSA. The CDR3 region is CASSSRVDEKLFF. The CDR3 DNA reads as TGTGCCAGCAGCTCCAGGGTGGATGAAAAACTGTTTTTT.

The rearrangement links TRBV7-2 to TRBJ2-4; 9 nucleotides align to TRBD1. The germline gives CDR1 SGHTA, CDR2 FQGNSA. Trimming at V came to 5 bases and at J to 1 base, leaving 9 bases not matched to a gene. CDR3 length: 17 residues. The CDR3 coding sequence is TGTGCCAGCAGCCCCCGACAGGGGGAGTGGGCCAAAAACATTCAGTACTTC. This codes for CASSPRQGEWAKNIQYF.

The genes are TRBV11-2 and TRBJ2-3, with a weak D call TRBD1 (8 bases). Germline values: CDR1 SGHAT, CDR2 FQNNGV. The V end was cut by 0 bases, the J end by 1 base, with 11 bases between. The CDR3 totals 16 residues. CDR3: CASSLDTGGGTDTQYF. CDR3 nucleotide sequence: TGTGCCAGCAGCTTAGACACAGGGGGGGGCACAGATACGCAGTATTTT.

The chain employs TRBV5-1 and TRBJ2-2; D might be TRBD2 (6 bases). The CDR3 covers 16 residues. Germline V gene lookup returns CDR1 SGHRS and CDR2 YFSETQ. Trimming took off 4 bases at V and 5 bases at J, with 18 bases between the two ends. The DNA for the CDR3 is TGCGCCAGCAGCCCCATGCCGGGGGTTGGAACCGGGGAGCTGTTTTTT. Its translation is CASSPMPGVGTGELFF.

This sequence joins TRBV19 and TRBJ1-1, with TRBD1 as a possible D gene (6 bases). Trimming removed 3 bases at V and 0 bases at J, with 8 bases between. The length of the CDR3 is 14 residues. The germline V gene encodes CDR1 LNHDA and CDR2 SQIVND (reference sequence). CDR3 coding DNA: TGTGCCAGTAGTATGGGACAATTGAACACTGAAGCTTTCTTT. The encoded protein is CASSMGQLNTEAFF.

This chain connects TRBV6-2 or TRBV6-3 to TRBJ1-5, with TRBD1 matching over 8 bases. Germline CDR1 is MNHEY and CDR2 is SVGEGT. Unmatched junction bases numbered 30, after V lost 6 bases and J lost 2 bases. This CDR3 region has 23 residues. CDR3 coding DNA: TGTGCCAGCAGCCCCGGTCGCAGGGGGCTACGAAATCCACGTAGGGGCGGCAATCAGCCCCAGCATTTT. Its protein is CASSPGRRGLRNPRRGGNQPQHF.

The chain couples TRBV9 to TRBJ1-2, with 8 bases fitting TRBD1. CDR1 is SGDLS, CDR2 YYNGEE, per germline. J was trimmed by 8 bases and V by 0 bases; bases with no gene match: 6. The CDR3 loop spans 14 amino acids. For the CDR3, the DNA is TGTGCCAGCAGCGTAGACCTTGGGACAGGCGGCTACACCTTC. It encodes CASSVDLGTGGYTF.

The genes are TRBV16 and TRBJ2-7, with D possibly matching TRBD1 (5 bases). Germline CDR1 is KGHSY and CDR2 is FQNENV. The CDR3 spans 13 residues. The germline V and J ends were trimmed by 3 bases and 2 bases, with 8 bases remaining between them. The CDR3 nucleotides are TGTGCCAGCAGCCATTCAGGGACCTACGAGCAGTACTTC. Amino acid sequence: CASSHSGTYEQYF.

V is TRBV2 and J is TRBJ1-1; D is unclear. V lost 7 bases to trimming and J lost 3 bases, with 12 bases between them. The CDR3 runs 13 residues. The V gene's germline CDR1 is SNHLY and CDR2 FYNNEI. The CDR3 region is CASKRRADTEAFF. The CDR3 nucleotides read TGTGCCAGCAAGAGGAGGGCGGACACTGAAGCTTTCTTT.

This chain joins TRBV27 and TRBJ1-2; 7 bases are a match to TRBD1. Germline-derived CDR1 and CDR2 are MNHEY and SMNVEV (reference sequence). The CDR3 has 16 amino acids. J gave up 2 bases and V 5 bases, and 11 bases lay outside the gene matches. CDR3 in amino acids: CASSPRDRGKNYGYTF. The CDR3 region has the DNA TGTGCCAGCAGTCCCCGGGACAGAGGAAAAAACTATGGCTACACCTTC.

This chain connects TRBV12-5 to TRBJ1-1; perhaps TRBD1 as D (5 bases). The germline CDR1 and CDR2 sequences are LGHNT and FRNRAP. Trimming took off 4 bases at V and 6 bases at J, with 9 bases between the two ends. CDR3 size: 12 residues. The CDR3 spells CASGSGWAEAFF. The CDR3 bases are TGTGCTAGTGGTTCAGGGTGGGCTGAAGCTTTCTTT. Filled out from reference TRBV12-5 and TRBJ1-1, the complete variable domain reads DARVTQTPRHKVTEMGQEVTMRCQPILGHNTVFWYRQTMMQGLELLAYFRNRAPLDDSGMPKDRFSAEMPDATLATLKIQPSEPRDSAVYFCASGSGWAEAFFGQGTRLTVV.

This clone came up a few times. V gene TRBV18 combines with J gene TRBJ1-2; 7 bases align to TRBD1. Germline loops: CDR1 KGHSH, CDR2 LQKENI. J lost 5 bases, V lost 3 bases, and 9 bases had no gene match. The CDR3 spans 15 residues. The CDR3 protein is CASSPGPGGTYGYTF. CDR3 in DNA: TGTGCCAGCTCACCGGGGCCAGGGGGTACATATGGCTACACCTTC.

This chain connects TRBV29-1 to TRBJ1-1, with 11 bases aligning to TRBD1. The CDR3 extends over 15 amino acids. In germline, CDR1 is SQVTM, CDR2 ANQGSEA. The V gene end was trimmed by 1 base and the J gene end by 5 bases; junction bases not matched to a gene: 6. The CDR3 loop is CSVEVGGTGGTEAFF. CDR3 coding DNA: TGCAGCGTTGAAGTTGGTGGGACAGGGGGGACTGAAGCTTTCTTT.

The rearrangement joins TRBV18 to TRBJ1-4, with TRBD1 matching 12 bases. Germline CDR1 and CDR2: KGHSH and LQKENI. CDR3 length: 18 residues. V shed 4 bases and J 1 base; nucleotides not matched to a gene: 7. As DNA, the CDR3 is TGTGCCAGCTCACTGGACGGGACAGGGGGCCGAACTAATGAAAAACTGTTTTTT. Amino acid sequence: CASSLDGTGGRTNEKLFF.

The chain employs TRBV6-6 and TRBJ1-2; D is undetermined. Looked up from germline, CDR1 is MNHNY and CDR2 is SVGAGI (reference sequence). V gave up 3 bases and J gave up 1 base, with 12 bases separating them. CDR3 size: 15 residues. CDR3 sequence reads: CASSYSTGSNYGYTF. In DNA form, the CDR3 reads TGTGCCAGCAGTTATTCCACCGGGAGTAACTATGGCTACACCTTC.

V usage is TRBV28 and J usage is TRBJ1-2, with a weak D call TRBD1 (5 bases). V lost 3 bases and J lost 1, with 9 bases in between. The CDR3 has 14 residues. Germline-derived CDR1 and CDR2 are MDHEN and SYDVKM. The chain's CDR3 is CASSLHTGNYGYTF. The CDR3 coding sequence is TGTGCCAGCAGTTTGCACACAGGTAACTATGGCTACACCTTC.

The rearrangement joins TRBV21-1 to TRBJ1-1; the table names TRBD1, a call not compared with the DNA. TRBV21-1 has pseudogene status. The CDR3 loop spans 15 amino acids. CDR3 loop: CASRRKDRTGTEAFF. The CDR3 nucleotides read TGTGCCAGCAGAAGGAAGGACAGGACGGGCACTGAAGCTTTCTTT.

This chain joins TRBV13 and TRBJ2-6; possible D gene TRBD1, 5 bases. The V gene lost 3 bases and the J gene lost 2 bases, with 8 bases spanning the gap. The CDR3 loop spans 15 amino acids. The germline CDR1 and CDR2 sequences are PRHDT and FYEKMQ (reference sequence). CDR3 amino acids: CASSFSGTGANVLTF. The CDR3 DNA follows: TGTGCCAGCAGCTTCTCAGGGACTGGGGCCAACGTCCTGACTTTC.

The chain uses TRBV5-8 and TRBJ2-3; D might be TRBD1 (6 bases). The CDR3 length is 17 residues. Germline V gene lookup returns CDR1 SGHTS and CDR2 YDEGEE. The germline V and J ends were trimmed by 0 bases and 2 bases, with 16 bases remaining between them. The CDR3: CASSLEGRGTHTDTQYF. DNA for the CDR3: TGTGCCAGCAGCTTGGAGGGTAGGGGGACCCACACAGATACGCAGTATTTT.

V and J are TRBV20-1 and TRBJ1-2, with D possibly TRBD1 on 5 matching bases. Germline CDR1 DFQATT, CDR2 SNEGSKA (reference sequence). There are 11 residues in the CDR3. Trimming stripped 4 bases from V and 8 bases from J, with 11 bases between. The DNA of the CDR3 is TGCAGTGCTATGATGGGGGGAGGCTACACCTTC. This gives the protein CSAMMGGGYTF.

This chain uses TRBV5-6 with TRBJ1-1; 8 bases are a match to TRBD1. The ends lost 4 bases at V and 10 bases at J; junction bases unmatched: 6. The CDR3 totals 12 residues. Germline CDR1 reads SGHDT; CDR2 reads YYEEEE. CDR3 nucleotides: TGTGCCAGCAGCAAAGGGACAGGTGGAGCTTTCTTT. As protein: CASSKGTGGAFF.

This rearrangement joins TRBV7-9 to TRBJ1-5; weak D call: TRBD1 (6 bases). The CDR3 length is 15 residues. Germline CDR1 SEHNR, CDR2 FQNEAQ (reference sequence). V lost 10 bases and J 0 bases, leaving 16 bases between the germline ends. Written as DNA, the CDR3 is TGTGCCACCTCTTTGGGGGCTTATAGCAATCAGCCCCAGCATTTT. Translated, it gives CATSLGAYSNQPQHF.